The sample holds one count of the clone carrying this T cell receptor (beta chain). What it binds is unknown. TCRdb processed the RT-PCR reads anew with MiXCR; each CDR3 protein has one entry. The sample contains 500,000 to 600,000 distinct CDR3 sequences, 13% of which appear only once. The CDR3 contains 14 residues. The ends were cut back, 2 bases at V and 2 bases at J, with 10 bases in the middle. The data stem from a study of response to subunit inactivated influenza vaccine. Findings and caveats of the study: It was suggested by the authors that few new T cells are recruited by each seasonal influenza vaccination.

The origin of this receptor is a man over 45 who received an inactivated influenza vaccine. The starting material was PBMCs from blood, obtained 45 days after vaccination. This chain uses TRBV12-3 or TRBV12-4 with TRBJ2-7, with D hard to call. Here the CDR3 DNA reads TGTGCCAGCAGTTTATTTGGGAAAGCCTACGAGCAGTACTTC. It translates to CASSLFGKAYEQYF.